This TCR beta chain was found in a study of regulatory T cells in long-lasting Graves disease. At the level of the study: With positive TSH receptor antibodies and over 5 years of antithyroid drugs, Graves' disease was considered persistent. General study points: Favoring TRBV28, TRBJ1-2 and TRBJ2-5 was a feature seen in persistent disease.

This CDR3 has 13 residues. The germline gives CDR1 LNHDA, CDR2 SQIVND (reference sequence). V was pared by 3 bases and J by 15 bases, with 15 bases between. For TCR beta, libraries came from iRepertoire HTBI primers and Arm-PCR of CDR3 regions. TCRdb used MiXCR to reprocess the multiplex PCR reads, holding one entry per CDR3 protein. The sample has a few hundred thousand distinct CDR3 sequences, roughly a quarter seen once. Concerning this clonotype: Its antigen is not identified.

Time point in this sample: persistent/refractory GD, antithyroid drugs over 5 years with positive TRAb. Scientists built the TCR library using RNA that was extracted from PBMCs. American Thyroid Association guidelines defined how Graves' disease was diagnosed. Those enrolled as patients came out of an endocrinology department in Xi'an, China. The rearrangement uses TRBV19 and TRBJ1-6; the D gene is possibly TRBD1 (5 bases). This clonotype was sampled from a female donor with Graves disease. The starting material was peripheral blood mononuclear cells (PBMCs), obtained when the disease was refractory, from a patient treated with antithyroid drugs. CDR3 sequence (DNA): TGTGCCAGTAGTATGTCTGGGACCGATGTCCTCCACTTT. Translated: CASSMSGTDVLHF.